The 18 T cell receptor beta chains in this list originate from one sample, sequenced in a study of regulatory T cells in long-lasting Graves disease. Time point indicated: persistent/refractory GD, antithyroid drugs over 5 years with positive TRAb. PBMCs were the source of the RNA used for TCR sequencing. Building the TCR beta libraries relied on iRepertoire HTBI primers, and CDR3 regions underwent Arm-PCR. TCRdb passed the multiplex PCR reads through MiXCR, listing each CDR3 protein once. The sample yields around 460,000 distinct CDR3 sequences, under 25% seen once. The sequencing here drew on peripheral blood mononuclear cells (PBMCs), taken when the disease was refractory, from a patient treated with antithyroid drugs. These receptors were obtained from a female donor with Graves disease.

A note on this clonotype: A much larger clone differs from this one at a single base, so this may be a read error. The genes are TRBV9 and TRBJ1-1; D gene unclear. The CDR3 runs to 13 residues. In germline, CDR1 is SGDLS, CDR2 YYNGEE. Between the trimmed V and J ends, which lost 0 bases and 0 bases, there was a span of 3 bases. The CDR3 nucleotides read TGTGCCAGCAGCGTAGTTGTGAACACTGAAGCTTTCTTT. It specifies CASSVVVNTEAFF.

This clonotype was counted many times. V gene TRBV28 combines with J gene TRBJ1-5; D unclear. The V end was cut by 3 bases, the J end by 7 bases, with 10 bases between. CDR1 and CDR2 from the germline V gene are MDHEN and SYDVKM. The CDR3 consists of 13 residues. This CDR3 is CASSFPGYQPQHF. CDR3 sequence (DNA): TGTGCCAGCAGTTTCCCGGGATACCAGCCCCAGCATTTT. Using reference TRBV28 and TRBJ1-5 for the parts outside the CDR3, the full variable domain is DVKVTQSSRYLVKRTGEKVFLECVQDMDHENMFWYRQDPGLGLRLIYFSYDVKMKEKGDIPEGYSVSREKKERFSLILESASTNQTSMYLCASSFPGYQPQHFGDGTRLSIL.

At least ten counts were recorded for this clonotype. V usage is TRBV11-2 and J usage is TRBJ2-7; 7 bases match TRBD1. With 3 bases clipped from V and 3 bases from J, the junction kept 8 bases outside the gene matches. The length of the CDR3 is 15 residues. The V gene's germline CDR1 is SGHAT and CDR2 FQNNGV. CDR3 nucleotides: TGTGCCAGCAGCTTGACCGGGACAGCGAACTACGAGCAGTACTTC. This gives the protein CASSLTGTANYEQYF.

The gene calls are TRBV5-1 and TRBJ2-7; the D gene is possibly TRBD2 (5 bases). The CDR3 loop spans 14 amino acids. The V end lost 1 base, the J end lost 2 bases, and 10 bases lay between the germline ends. Germline CDR1 and CDR2: SGHRS and YFSETQ. CDR3 DNA sequence: TGCGCCAGCAGCTTGACTAGTACTACCTACGAGCAGTACTTC. Its translation is CASSLTSTTYEQYF. Combining the CDR3 with reference TRBV5-1 and TRBJ2-7 gives the whole variable domain KAGVTQTPRYLIKTRGQQVTLSCSPISGHRSVSWYQQTPGQGLQFLFEYFSETQRNKGNFPGRFSGRQFSNSRSEMNVSTLELGDSALYLCASSLTSTTYEQYFGPGTRLTVT.

This clonotype was picked up many times. This chain connects TRBV28 to TRBJ1-4; possibly TRBD1 for D (5 bases). The V end was cut by 4 bases, the J end by 4 bases, with 10 bases between. This CDR3 has 14 residues. Germline CDR1 reads MDHEN; CDR2 reads SYDVKM. CDR3 nucleotide sequence: TGTGCCAGCAGTTCCCCGAGGGGTAATGAAAAACTGTTTTTT. Translation: CASSSPRGNEKLFF.

In the case of this clonotype: A much larger clone lies a single base off, so this may be a read error. The V call is TRBV7-2, the J call TRBJ1-5; D perhaps matches TRBD1 (5 bases). This CDR3 is 14 amino acids long. Germline loops: CDR1 SGHTA, CDR2 FQGNSA. The CDR3 spells CASSLSPGHQPRHF. In DNA, the CDR3 is TGTGCCAGCAGCTTATCGCCAGGGCATCAGCCCCGGCATTTT. The whole variable domain, filled in from reference TRBV7-2 and TRBJ1-5, reads GAGVSQSPSNKVTEKGKDVELRCDPISGHTALYWYRQSLGQGLEFLIYFQGNSAPDKSGLPSDRFSAERTGGSVSTLTIQRTQQEDSAVYLCASSLSPGHQPRHFGDGTRLSIL.

This clonotype has only a few counts. The rearrangement joins TRBV6-6 to TRBJ1-1, with a weak D call TRBD1 (5 bases). Trimming shortened V by 0 bases and J by 3 bases, and 14 bases separated the two germline ends. The CDR3 runs 16 residues. In germline, CDR1 is MNHNY, CDR2 SVGAGI (reference sequence). The DNA for the CDR3 is TGTGCCAGCAGTTACTCGATCAGGGTCGGCGACACTGAAGCTTTCTTT. Its protein is CASSYSIRVGDTEAFF.

This clonotype was detected ten times or more. The CDR3 loop is CSVEGSLYGYTF. DNA of the CDR3: TGCAGCGTTGAAGGCAGCCTCTATGGCTACACCTTC. This chain connects TRBV29-1 to TRBJ1-2; D call uncertain. V was cut by 1 base and J by 4 bases, with 7 bases left in between. The germline V gene encodes CDR1 SQVTM and CDR2 ANQGSEA. The length of the CDR3 is 12 residues.

The gene calls are TRBV7-2 and TRBJ2-2; perhaps TRBD2 as D (6 bases). Germline V gene data show CDR1 as SGHTA and CDR2 as FQGNSA. The CDR3 totals 16 residues. The ends were cut back, 2 bases at V and 3 bases at J, with 13 bases in the middle. In DNA, the CDR3 is TGTGCCAGCAGCTTAAGGGAGGCGGGTTACACCGGGGAGCTGTTTTTT. Protein product: CASSLREAGYTGELFF.

The sample holds a few counts of this clonotype. A read error is the likely source, as a far larger clone sits one nucleotide away. This is likely a read error, given that the CDR3 carries no conserved phenylalanine or tryptophan at its end. The chain recombines TRBV6-1 with TRBJ1-2, with D unresolved. V was cut by 5 bases and J by 5 bases, with 12 bases left in between. CDR3 length: 13 residues. CDR1 and CDR2 (germline): MNHNS, SASEGT. The CDR3 region has the DNA TGTGCCAGCAGTTTCGGGAGTGAATATGGCTACACCCTC. This codes for CASSFGSEYGYTL.

This clonotype has a handful of counts. The V call is TRBV5-5, the J call TRBJ1-2; D is ambiguous. CDR1 is SGHKS, CDR2 YYEKEE, per germline (reference sequence). This CDR3 comprises 13 residues. With 0 bases removed from V and 9 bases from J, the gap between germline ends came to 12 bases. The CDR3 loop is CASSLGSGGSYTF. As DNA, the CDR3 is TGTGCCAGCAGCTTGGGTTCAGGAGGGAGCTACACCTTC.

This clonotype was recorded many times. The chain has TRBV7-3 and TRBJ1-4; no clear D. V lost 2 bases and J lost 7, with 17 bases in between. Germline loops: CDR1 SGHTA, CDR2 FQGTGA. CDR3 length: 16 amino acids. The CDR3 sequence: CASSLSFRRSGEKLFF. CDR3 in DNA: TGTGCCAGCAGCTTATCTTTTCGCAGGTCTGGTGAAAAACTGTTTTTT.

The chain recombines TRBV20-1 with TRBJ2-7, with TRBD1 matching over 12 bases. Germline CDR1 and CDR2: DFQATT and SNEGSKA (reference sequence). CDR3 length equals 16 residues. V was clipped by 0 bases and J by 4 bases; unmatched bases: 7. The CDR3 is CSARDTGQGARYEQYF. The CDR3 DNA reads TGCAGTGCTAGAGATACGGGACAGGGGGCGCGGTACGAGCAGTACTTC.

This clonotype was counted ten times or more. The chain uses TRBV7-3 and TRBJ2-7; 8 bases are shared with TRBD2. The CDR3 totals 14 residues. Germline trimming cut 5 bases from V and 4 bases from J; bases unmatched to any gene: 7. Germline V gene lookup returns CDR1 SGHTA and CDR2 FQGTGA. DNA of the CDR3: TGTGCCAGCAGCCCGCGGGAGGAGGTGTACGAGCAGTACTTC. Amino acids: CASSPREEVYEQYF.

This clonotype has a count of ten or more. The rearrangement uses TRBV28 and TRBJ2-5; 10 bases are a match to TRBD1. J gave up 2 bases and V 1 base, and 10 bases lay outside the gene matches. The germline CDR1 and CDR2 sequences are MDHEN and SYDVKM. The CDR3 runs 18 residues. The CDR3 sequence is CASSLYQWVDRGQETQYF. CDR3 DNA sequence: TGTGCCAGCAGTTTATATCAGTGGGTGGACAGGGGGCAAGAGACCCAGTACTTC.

This clonotype was counted at least ten times. The rearrangement uses TRBV12-5 and TRBJ1-5; D unresolved. Trimming stripped 1 base from V and 6 bases from J, with 4 bases between. The CDR3 is 12 amino acids. The V gene's germline CDR1 is LGHNT and CDR2 FRNRAP. The CDR3 DNA is TGTGCTAGTGGTTTGGAGGGTCAGCCCCAGCATTTT. This sequence encodes CASGLEGQPQHF.

The chain carries TRBV6-4 and TRBJ2-2, with unresolved D. Trimming removed 5 bases from V and 7 bases from J, with 17 bases in between. The CDR3 loop spans 15 amino acids. CDR1 and CDR2 (germline): MRHNA, SNTAGT. The CDR3, as DNA: TGTGCCAGCAGTTTTTCCCGGGCCTGGGGCGGGGAGCTGTTTTTT. This codes for CASSFSRAWGGELFF.

There are many counts of this clonotype. This sequence joins TRBV27 and TRBJ2-2, with D unclear. Germline loops: CDR1 MNHEY, CDR2 SMNVEV (reference sequence). V was cut by 1 base and J by 1 base, with 7 bases left in between. The CDR3 is 15 residues long. The CDR3 loop reads CASSLYSGNTGELFF. The CDR3 bases are TGTGCCAGCAGTTTATATTCCGGGAACACCGGGGAGCTGTTTTTT.